This TCR beta chain is from a study of blood T cell repertoires in COVID-19. Overall study context: Both acute and convalescent COVID-19 samples were obtained from the United States, Italy and Spain. PBMCs, B-cell-depleted T cells, or T cells provided the cDNA or gDNA that made up the material.

The CDR3 is made up of 13 amino acids. The germline V gene has CDR1 SGHAT and CDR2 FQNNGV. The trim removed 3 bases at V and 6 bases at J, leaving 5 bases unmatched. Two negative PCRs, clearance, or symptom resolution were required of recovered Cohort 3 donors. Per the original methods: Using reference gene primer amplification, nucleated cell counts were estimated. The method was immunoSEQ multiplex PCR; TCRdb's version includes in-frame clones alone and lacks a portion of them. Clone size and the V and J calls come from that table; the DNA yielded D and trimming. In the table there are about 440,000 clones, roughly 91% of which are singletons.

The genes are TRBV11-2 and TRBJ2-7; TRBD1 matches 7 bases. This clonotype was sampled from a young man who had recovered from COVID-19. Specimen: PBMCs or T cells enriched from blood (not recorded which). The CDR3 protein is CASSLDRLGEQYF. Written as DNA, the CDR3 is TGTGCCAGCAGCTTGGACAGGTTGGGCGAGCAGTACTTC. Using reference TRBV11-2 and TRBJ2-7 for the parts outside the CDR3, the full variable domain is EAGVAQSPRYKIIEKRQSVAFWCNPISGHATLYWYQQILGQGPKLLIQFQNNGVVDDSQLPKDRFSAERLKGVDSTLKIQPAKLEDSAVYLCASSLDRLGEQYFGPGTRLTVT.